These T cell receptor beta chains were read from a single sample in a study of T cells after yellow fever vaccination. TCRdb recomputed calls from the 5' RACE reads with MiXCR, one row per CDR3 protein. The table includes about 340,000 distinct CDR3 sequences, 8% to 10% detected once. Sequenced material: PBMCs, taken on the day of the first yellow fever vaccination. Every receptor here comes from a man between 18 and 35 years old who received the YFV17D yellow fever vaccine. Both conserved end residues are part of each CDR3. The D gene is left open where the match is weak. For some rows the clone size is stated as once, few or many, or as a class when expanded; others skip it.

D gene	V gene	J gene	clone size	CDR3 DNA	CDR3 protein
.	TRBV19	TRBJ1-2	.	TGTGCCAGTAGTTTTGGTCTCGATGGCTACACCTTC	CASSFGLDGYTF
.	TRBV7-6	TRBJ1-3	few	TGTGCCAGCAGCTTAGCGCTACCCCTAACCTCTGGAAACACCATATATTTT	CASSLALPLTSGNTIYF
TRBD1	TRBV4-3	TRBJ2-4	few	TGCGCCAGCAGCCAAGAAGACAGGGGTCAGGACATTCAGTACTTC	CASSQEDRGQDIQYF
.	TRBV9	TRBJ2-1	few	.	CASSVGGGTGLFF
TRBD2	TRBV7-2	TRBJ2-5	.	TGTGCCAGCAGCTTAGAGGTAGCGGGGATACAAGAGACCCAGTACTTC	CASSLEVAGIQETQYF
.	TRBV19	TRBJ1-3	.	TGTGCCAGTAGCGGTTTTGGAAACACCATATATTTT	CASSGFGNTIYF
TRBD1	TRBV4-2	TRBJ1-6	few	TGTGCCAGCAGCCGGGACAGTCCTAATAATTCACCCCTCCACTTT	CASSRDSPNNSPLHF
.	TRBV12-3/TRBV12-4	TRBJ2-3	many	TGTGCCAGCAGCCAACGGGGACCAGATACGCAGTATTTT	CASSQRGPDTQYF
TRBD1	TRBV6-5	TRBJ1-1	.	TGTGCCAGCAGTACCTCGGACAGGGGATACACTGAAGCTTTCTTT	CASSTSDRGYTEAFF
.	TRBV4-3	TRBJ1-4	few	TGCGCCAGCAGCCAAGGGTTCCCCGAGACGAACACGGCGGCGGAAAAACTGTTTTTT	CASSQGFPETNTAAEKLFF
.	TRBV4-2	TRBJ2-1	few	TGTGCCATCAGCCCCGGGGGACAGCACAATGAGCAGTTCTTC	CAISPGGQHNEQFF
.	TRBV28	TRBJ1-5	few	TGTGCCAGCAGTTTATGGGGCCCAGGGAGTCAGCCCCAGCATTTT	CASSLWGPGSQPQHF
.	TRBV20-1	TRBJ2-1	few	TGCAGTGCTAGACCCCTGAGCAATGAGCAGTTCTTC	CSARPLSNEQFF
TRBD1	TRBV6-5	TRBJ1-3	few	TGTGCCAGCAGGACAGGGGGCCCAGATGGAAACACCATATATTTT	CASRTGGPDGNTIYF
TRBD1	TRBV20-1	TRBJ2-5	.	TGCAGTGCTACAGAATTACAGGGGGCCGGCGAGACCCAGTACTTC	CSATELQGAGETQYF
TRBD1	TRBV12-3/TRBV12-4	TRBJ1-5	.	TGTGCCAGCAGTATCACAGGGGGGAGAGGTCAGCCCCAGCATTTT	CASSITGGRGQPQHF
.	TRBV5-1	TRBJ2-7	.	TGCGCCAGCAGTCAAACAAGGCCCACCTACGAGCAGTACTTC	CASSQTRPTYEQYF
.	TRBV7-2	TRBJ1-5	many	TGTGCCAGCAGCTCCGACAATCAGCCCCAGCATTTT	CASSSDNQPQHF
.	TRBV19	TRBJ2-1	many	TGTGCCAGTAGTCGGACGGAGTACAATGAGCAGTTCTTC	CASSRTEYNEQFF
TRBD1	TRBV6-5	TRBJ2-5	.	TGTGCCAGCAGTCTACGGACAGGGCGCGAAGAGACCCAGTACTTC	CASSLRTGREETQYF
.	TRBV5-1	TRBJ2-7	many	TGCGCCAGCTGCTTCGGTTCCTCCTCCTACGAGCAGTACTTC	CASCFGSSSYEQYF
.	TRBV28	TRBJ1-6	.	TGTGCCAGCAAAGAGACCCTTTCCTCACCCCTCCACTTT	CASKETLSSPLHF
.	TRBV3-1	TRBJ1-1	.	TGTGCCAGCAGCCAAGATCGGCAGAACACTGAAGCTTTCTTT	CASSQDRQNTEAFF
TRBD1	TRBV6-1	TRBJ1-1	.	TGTGCCAGCACCCACAGGGGTTTTTCGAACACTGAAGCTTTCTTT	CASTHRGFSNTEAFF
.	TRBV4-1	TRBJ1-4	many	TGCGCCAGCAGCCAAGATGAATTAGGGGGACTGTTTTTT	CASSQDELGGLFF
.	TRBV18	TRBJ1-6	few	TGTGCCAGCTCACCCGGAAACTATAATTCACCCCTCCACTTT	CASSPGNYNSPLHF
.	TRBV5-1	TRBJ2-3	few	TGCGCCAGCAGGTCCACCGGGACGCTCACAGATACGCAGTATTTT	CASRSTGTLTDTQYF
TRBD2	TRBV6-4	TRBJ2-3	many	TGTGCCAGCAGTGCCCTAGCGGGGAGGACAGATACGCAGTATTTT	CASSALAGRTDTQYF